This record covers a single T cell receptor (beta chain). Its recognized antigen is unknown. The record has no base qualities; no much larger clone is one base away. The same CDR3 can be traced to other DNA sequences in this sample. This sample stems from a study of cytomegalovirus exposure and HLA in healthy donors (dated by TCRdb to 2016 to 2017). Study-wide context: An earlier analysis of a few hundred of the donors reported approximately 280 Gb of sequence data and 117 million unique TCR beta sequences obtained from roughly 180 million T cells. Roughly 300 gigabases of sequencing data and roughly 80 million unique TCR sequences made up an early release that covered nearly 650 HLA-typed donors. Of the approximately 400 genotyped donors, about 80% fell in the genetic ancestry cluster associated with self-reported Caucasian donors. The aim of the study was to test whether cataloging public T cell receptors could identify signatures of past pathogen exposure. The study used immunosequencing to profile the T cell repertoires of approximately 650 subjects and linked those repertoires to cytomegalovirus serostatus. A separate validation cohort of roughly 120 different subjects was used in addition to the roughly 640-subject first cohort. To predict cytomegalovirus infection status, the study brought together high-throughput TCR immunosequencing, statistical association of individual TCRs with disease status, and machine learning. To study patterns of TCR occurrence, a later analysis re-analyzed previously published TCR beta repertoires from 650 to 750 donors and added high-resolution HLA genotyping. The later analysis used no new phenotypic data to find candidate immune exposures, relying instead on TCR beta sequences and their occurrence across donors. In an earlier analysis of 587 of the donors, high-throughput TCR beta sequencing was used to judge whether each TCR beta V gene segment behaved as functional or pseudogenic. Donor age, sex, ethnicity and CMV serostatus were compiled alongside the repertoire data. Genome-wide SNP genotypes for about 65% of the 666 donors were used in a later genetic analysis, which treated that subset as a discovery cohort. All discovery cohort repertoires had been generated on a single sequencing platform. HLA typing included class I and class II loci at four-digit resolution. Typing coverage varied by locus: roughly 629-640 donors for A, B, C, DRB1 and DQB1; 500 to 550 for DQA1; about 570 for DPA1; fewer than 480 for DPB1. Four to six DR-DQ haplotypes were handled as single units for association and clustering because linkage in the cohort was strong. Among 398 genotyped donors of the cohort, an average of around 240,000 unique TCR beta nucleotide sequences were sequenced per donor, about a sixth of them non-productive. Findings and caveats that apply to the study as a whole: Because counts were too low, about 17 rarely observed V segments, including chromosome 9 orphons, were excluded from the earlier analysis of several hundred of the donors. Cytomegalovirus status was reported to be diagnosed by the classifier with high specificity and sensitivity in both the original and validation cohorts. Assigning TCR associations to individual alleles was difficult when HLA alleles, especially DR and DQ, strongly co-occurred. According to a later genetic analysis, donors in an Asian-associated ancestry cluster had fewer N-insertions in productive TCRs than the approximately 670-donor mean. V-gene and J-gene trimming of TCR beta chains was associated with a missense DCLRE1C variant in a later genetic analysis, and the association was replicated in an independent cohort. In the study, roughly 160 TCR beta chains were listed as associated with cytomegalovirus. Across donors, most TCR sequences were observed very rarely, whereas some public TCRs were present in many individuals. The cohort was sequenced for TCR beta chains only, and without alpha or paired-chain data the features that could be detected were limited. In an earlier analysis of about 600 of the donors, most TCR beta V segments appeared in productive rearrangements about 87% or about 30% of the time, broadly matching IMGT annotations. In a later analysis, HLA-associated TCR beta chains were found to be more clonally expanded and to have lower generation probabilities than equally common non-associated chains. Linkage disequilibrium might explain the correlated functional status among segregating V segments, but an unknown experimental factor could not be ruled out. A further reported finding was that TCR beta sequences accurately predicted the HLA-A and HLA-B alleles for most subjects in the first cohort. According to a later analysis, TCR association rates differed among HLA loci, with DRB1 alleles showing the most associated TCRs and HLA-C alleles showing the fewest. According to a later analysis, most CMV-associated TCR beta chains appeared to be HLA-restricted, and the HLA associations seemed to be driven largely by CMV exposure. At a false discovery rate of 0.05, a later analysis linked some 17,000 TCR beta sequences to specific HLA alleles. According to the authors, the approach could potentially be generalized to other disease states and immunological phenotypes. For the cohort, immune exposure information was limited to CMV serostatus. A cluster of highly shared sequence variants was judged likely to be a technical artifact of the sequencing pipeline. The 87-base-pair reads could not distinguish some IMGT-functional V segments, including TRBV6-2 and TRBV6-3, so those segments were excluded. HLA typing was unavailable for some donors at each locus, so association tests used only the typed subset. In vitro tests confirmed that a few of the cytomegalovirus-associated TCR beta chains recognize cytomegalovirus antigens. According to a later analysis, parvovirus B19, influenza, CMV and Epstein-Barr virus appeared linked to several top co-occurrence clusters. Presence/absence analyses assumed roughly uniform sequencing depth across donors, an assumption that may not hold.

Measured from the cysteine to the phenylalanine, the CDR3 is 14 residues long. Only the CDR3 region is kept as DNA, spanning 42 bases read in frame from base 1. V gives up 2 bases and J gives up 5 bases, and the segment between their germline ends measures 13 bases. CDR1 and CDR2 were assigned from the germline V gene as MNHNS and SASEGT. The cohort comprised fewer than 700 healthy bone marrow donors. At the time of sampling, all cohort members were nominally healthy, though unrecorded immune exposures were likely present. The donor was CMV seronegative and was included in the group of a few hundred seronegative cohort members. Each donor provided a peripheral blood sample, and peripheral blood mononuclear cells were used for TCR beta sequencing. Genomic DNA extraction from the blood cell samples was performed with the Qiagen DNeasy Blood Extraction Kit. The library was obtained by the immunoSEQ multiplex PCR assay. For the multiplex PCR, a mixture combining 60 forward primers for TCR Vbeta segments and 13 reverse primers for TCR Jbeta segments was used. The CDR3 region of rearranged TCR beta genes was amplified from genomic DNA by a multiplex PCR assay. Amplified TCR beta libraries were sequenced as 87-base-pair reads on the Illumina HiSeq System. The study's processing was this. A later analysis counted approximately 74 million unique TCR beta chains across the approximately 700 repertoires, and some 11 million of these chains were shared by at least two donors. Raw reads were error-corrected and collapsed into unique sequences with a nearest-neighbor algorithm that merged closely related sequences to remove PCR and sequencing errors. To assign V, D and J gene segments, CDR3 sequences were aligned to IMGT reference sequences. For a sequence to be retained, a match of at least six nucleotides to both a V gene segment and a J gene segment was required. Rearrangements were called productive when the CDR3 lacked stop codons and stayed in frame with V and J; all others were non-productive. CDR3 was defined by IMGT convention, running from the second conserved V-encoded cysteine to the conserved J-encoded phenylalanine. Sequences without an unambiguous match to a single V gene segment were excluded from the earlier analysis of 587 of the donors. In an earlier analysis of a few hundred of the donors, V segments were called functional above 56.7% productive rearrangements and were called segregating when the between-donor standard deviation exceeded 5%. A statistical classification framework was built to diagnose cytomegalovirus status from the catalog of TCR beta chain sequences. In a later analysis, TCR nucleotide sequences were compared against IMGT/GENE-DB human TR gene sequences so that V and J genes could be assigned. Using the TCRdist pipeline, a later analysis assigned CDR3 sequences along with most-parsimonious VDJ recombination scenarios. In a later analysis, every TCR beta chain was defined by the combination of its CDR3 amino acid sequence and its V-gene family, and reads without a unique V-gene family were dropped. In a later analysis, 450 to 600 highly shared, low-generation-probability nucleotide sequences were removed to address suspected cross-contamination and a sequencing artifact. In a later analysis, a clonal expansion index for each public chain was calculated from normalized within-repertoire ranks of inferred template counts. A later analysis computed generation probabilities with a VDJ recombination model fitted to out-of-frame rearrangements, and checked the results against IGoR. In a later analysis, hypergeometric tests were used to score TCR-TCR, TCR-HLA and TCR-CMV co-occurrence, with a repertoire-size bias correction applied to TCR pairs. A later analysis estimated false discovery rates by permuting HLA or CMV assignments 20 times. A later analysis grouped co-occurring TCRs with DBSCAN, adding TCRdist sequence similarity when clustering within HLA-allele-positive subsets. For co-occurrence clustering, repertoires with fewer than 30,000 or more than 120,000 public chains were excluded, along with roughly 5 repertoires with anomalous nucleotide sharing. TCRdb holds this immuneACCESS table with in-frame rearrangements only. Some clones are missing; in checked studies, unresolved V genes explain under half, and the rest has no known cause. V and J calls and clone size follow that table, whereas D and trimming were derived from the DNA. This sample gives some 180,000 clones in total; 82% of them show up just once. Less than 2% of the sample rests with the top ten.

Recombination linked TRBV6-1 to TRBJ2-7, with an unclear D gene assignment. This sequence originates from a man aged 35 to 55 in good health and CMV-seronegative. Sequenced: PBMCs. DNA sequence: TGTGCCAGCAGTGAAATCGGAGCCGATCACGAGCAGTACTTC. This yields the protein CASSEIGADHEQYF.